One and the same sample provided the 17 T cell receptor beta chains below, sequenced in a study of OX40 agonist ivuxolimab in advanced cancers. The repertoire was sequenced with immunoSEQ multiplex PCR; TCRdb's copy has only in-frame clones and lacks some. The sample has tens of thousands of clones, around 92% seen once. The starting material was CD4+ or CD8+ T cells sorted from blood, obtained in a trial of the OX40 agonist ivuxolimab. The source is an adult with an advanced solid tumor such as melanoma, head and neck, liver or kidney cancer.

The chain joins TRBV6-5 to TRBJ1-2, with D maybe TRBD1 (5 bases). In germline, CDR1 is MNHEY, CDR2 SVGAGI. V gave up 5 bases and J gave up 6 bases, with 13 bases separating them. This CDR3 contains 13 residues. The CDR3 DNA is TGTGCCAGCAGTCCCGGGGGTGGCCATGGCTACACCTTC. Translating gives CASSPGGGHGYTF.

This chain joins TRBV19 and TRBJ1-1; D is possibly TRBD1 (5 bases). This CDR3 comprises 16 residues. V was clipped by 5 bases and J by 1 base, with 17 bases between them. CDR1 LNHDA and CDR2 SQIVND come from the germline V gene (reference sequence). CDR3 amino acids: CASSVSFRVRNTEAFF. CDR3 bases: TGTGCCAGTAGTGTTAGCTTCAGGGTACGGAACACTGAAGCTTTCTTT.

The chain employs TRBV28 and TRBJ1-2; D remains ambiguous. Per the germline V gene, CDR1 is MDHEN and CDR2 is SYDVKM. This CDR3 is 17 amino acids long. Trimming pared 1 base from V and 4 bases from J, leaving 19 bases between. Written as DNA, the CDR3 is TGTGCCAGCAGTTTATCTCCGTCGGACCGATTAACCTATGGCTACACCTTC. This gives the protein CASSLSPSDRLTYGYTF.

V usage is TRBV27 and J usage is TRBJ2-2; 15 bases agree with TRBD2. V gave up 5 bases and J gave up 8 bases; unmatched junction bases: 3. The CDR3 length is 15 residues. The V gene's germline CDR1 is MNHEY and CDR2 SMNVEV (reference sequence). The DNA of the CDR3 is TGTGCCAGCAGTCCTGGGACTAGCGGGAGGGGGGAGCTGTTTTTT. It yields the protein CASSPGTSGRGELFF.

The chain couples TRBV11-3 to TRBJ2-5, with D hard to call. Looked up from germline, CDR1 is SGHNT and CDR2 is YENEEA. Trimming cost V 0 bases and J 0 bases, with 5 bases left between them. The CDR3 runs to 14 residues. The CDR3 loop is CASSLEGNQETQYF. CDR3 in DNA: TGTGCCAGCAGCTTAGAGGGCAACCAAGAGACCCAGTACTTC.

The V and J genes are TRBV29-1 and TRBJ2-3; perhaps TRBD1 as D (5 bases). The V gene lost 4 bases and the J gene lost 3 bases, with 14 bases spanning the gap. This CDR3 is 14 amino acids long. In germline, CDR1 is SQVTM, CDR2 ANQGSEA. The CDR3 reads CSVGAEGVTDTQYF. In nucleotides, the CDR3 is TGCAGCGTTGGGGCTGAAGGGGTGACAGATACGCAGTATTTT.

The rearrangement joins TRBV19 to TRBJ2-2; D is ambiguous. Trimming cost V 7 bases and J 7 bases, with 13 bases left between them. The germline V gene encodes CDR1 LNHDA and CDR2 SQIVND (reference sequence). CDR3 length: 13 residues. CDR3 residues: CASTLGVVGELFF. CDR3 coding DNA: TGTGCCAGTACCCTAGGTGTCGTCGGGGAGCTGTTTTTT.

The chain carries TRBV29-1 and TRBJ1-4; TRBD1 aligns across 10 bases. The V and J ends lost 4 bases and 11 bases, in that order; junction bases with no gene match: 13. The CDR3 runs to 15 residues. Germline loops: CDR1 SQVTM, CDR2 ANQGSEA. CDR3 DNA: TGCAGCGTTGTTGGAGGGGACAGGGGAACTGGGAAACTGTTTTTT. Its translation: CSVVGGDRGTGKLFF.

The V call is TRBV12-5, the J call TRBJ2-3; D is undetermined. Germline V gene data show CDR1 as LGHNT and CDR2 as FRNRAP. V was trimmed by 3 bases and J by 4 bases, leaving 8 bases between them. The CDR3 is 13 amino acids. CDR3 coding DNA: TGTGCTAGTGGTTTTGGCCTCGCAGATACGCAGTATTTT. Residues: CASGFGLADTQYF.

This chain joins TRBV27 and TRBJ2-1, with 8 bases that match TRBD2. The CDR3 is 15 residues long. Germline-derived CDR1 and CDR2 are MNHEY and SMNVEV (reference sequence). V was pared by 6 bases and J by 6 bases, with 10 bases of the junction left unmatched. CDR3 sequence (DNA): TGTGCCAGCAGACCGGGACTAGGTAATATCAATGAGCAGTTCTTC. This gives the protein CASRPGLGNINEQFF.

CDR3 nucleotide sequence: TGTGCCAGCAGTCCCGGGACTAGCTACGAGCAGTACTTC. It specifies CASSPGTSYEQYF. This rearrangement joins TRBV27 to TRBJ2-7; 8 bases fit TRBD2. Germline-derived CDR1 and CDR2 are MNHEY and SMNVEV (reference sequence). V lost 5 bases and J lost 3; bases outside the gene matches: 3. This CDR3 has 13 residues.

The rearrangement joins TRBV21-1 to TRBJ2-7; the table's D call TRBD1 went unverified against the DNA. TRBV21-1 is reported as a pseudogene. The CDR3 runs 16 residues. The CDR3 DNA reads as TGTGCCAGCAGCAAAGCCAGGCAGGGGTTTAACTACGAGCAGTACTTC. This encodes CASSKARQGFNYEQYF.

About this clone itself: One end of the junction fails to match germline, which may point to a read error. This chain joins TRBV5-4 and TRBJ2-2; D is unclear. CDR3 length: 12 residues. Germline lookup yields CDR1 SGHNT and CDR2 YYREEE (reference sequence). The CDR3 loop reads CASTLYTGELFF. CDR3 nucleotide sequence: TGTGCCAGCACCTTGTACACCGGGGAGCTGTTTTTT.

This clone was seen just once. This sequence joins TRBV7-6 and TRBJ2-7; TRBD2 might be the D (5 bases). The CDR3 runs 13 residues. Germline CDR1 SGHVS, CDR2 FNYEAQ. V was cut by 3 bases and J by 4 bases, with 10 bases left in between. CDR3 bases: TGTGCCAGCAGCTTCGGGGATACTTACGAGCAGTACTTC. Its translation is CASSFGDTYEQYF.

This chain links TRBV19 with TRBJ2-3; TRBD2 matches 9 bases. The CDR3 has 16 residues. CDR1 and CDR2 (germline): LNHDA, SQIVND (reference sequence). The V and J ends lost 3 bases and 3 bases, in that order; junction bases with no gene match: 7. This chain's CDR3 is CASSMLAGGPTDTQYF. The DNA for the CDR3 is TGTGCCAGTAGTATGCTCGCGGGAGGGCCGACAGATACGCAGTATTTT.

This clone was observed a few times. The V gene is TRBV5-1, the J gene TRBJ1-1; D gene ambiguous. CDR1 and CDR2 (germline): SGHRS, YFSETQ. Trimming cost V 7 bases and J 4 bases, with 20 bases left between them. CDR3 length: 15 amino acids. The CDR3 region is CASGRWGSGSTEAFF. CDR3 nucleotide sequence: TGCGCCAGCGGACGGTGGGGTTCGGGGAGCACTGAAGCTTTCTTT.

The rearrangement links TRBV9 to TRBJ2-7; D unresolved. The germline gives CDR1 SGDLS, CDR2 YYNGEE. The CDR3 loop spans 14 amino acids. The ends were cut back, 4 bases at V and 1 base at J, with 12 bases in the middle. The CDR3 spells CASSPEQISYEQYF. CDR3 coding DNA: TGTGCCAGCAGCCCAGAACAGATTTCCTACGAGCAGTACTTC.